The clone carrying this T cell receptor beta chain was counted only a few times. Antigen unknown. The same CDR3 arises from other DNA sequences in this sample as well. Germline assignment: CDR1 SGHKS and CDR2 YYEKEE (reference sequence). The germline V and J ends were trimmed by 0 bases and 1 base, with 8 bases remaining between them. The CDR3 contains 14 residues. The repertoire was sequenced with immunoSEQ multiplex PCR; TCRdb's copy has only in-frame clones and lacks some. Counted here are some 120,000 clones, 81% occurring once; the ten biggest clones make up roughly 3.1%. Ipilimumab CTLA-4 blockade and focal radiation were given to patients with chemo-refractory metastatic non-small-cell lung cancer. The record originates from a study of radiotherapy plus CTLA-4 blockade in lung cancer. Points from the study as a whole: Early blood T cell clone changes and increased post-radiation serum interferon-beta were reportedly the strongest response predictors.

The J gene is TRBJ2-7, the V gene TRBV5-5; D gene uncertain. Sequenced here: peripheral blood, sampled from a patient treated with radiotherapy plus ipilimumab. The sequence was collected from a human donor with non-small cell lung cancer that progressed on radiotherapy plus ipilimumab. Some clones in this sample may be carry-over from other donors' samples. The CDR3, as DNA: TGTGCCAGCAGCTTGGTAGGACGGTCCTACGAGCAGTACTTC. It translates to CASSLVGRSYEQYF. Together with reference TRBV5-5 and TRBJ2-7, the CDR3 gives the full variable domain: DAGVTQSPTHLIKTRGQQVTLRCSPISGHKSVSWYQQVLGQGPQFIFQYYEKEERGRGNFPDRFSARQFPNYSSELNVNALLLGDSALYLCASSLVGRSYEQYFGPGTRLTVT.